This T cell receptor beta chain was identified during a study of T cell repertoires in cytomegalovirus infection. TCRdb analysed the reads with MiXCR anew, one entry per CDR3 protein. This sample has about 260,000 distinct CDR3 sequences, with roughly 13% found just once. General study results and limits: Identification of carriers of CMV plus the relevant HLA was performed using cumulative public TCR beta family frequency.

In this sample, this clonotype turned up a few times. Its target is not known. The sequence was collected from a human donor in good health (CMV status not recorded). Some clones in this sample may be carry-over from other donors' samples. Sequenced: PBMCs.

The CDR3 nucleotides read TGTGCCAGCAGTTTTGAAGCGGGAATCAGAGAGACCCAGTACTTC. It codes for CASSFEAGIRETQYF. The rearrangement joins TRBV28 to TRBJ2-5; 7 bases map to TRBD2. Trimming removed 3 bases from V and 4 bases from J; junction bases left unmatched: 8. CDR1 is MDHEN, CDR2 SYDVKM, per germline. The CDR3 consists of 15 residues.